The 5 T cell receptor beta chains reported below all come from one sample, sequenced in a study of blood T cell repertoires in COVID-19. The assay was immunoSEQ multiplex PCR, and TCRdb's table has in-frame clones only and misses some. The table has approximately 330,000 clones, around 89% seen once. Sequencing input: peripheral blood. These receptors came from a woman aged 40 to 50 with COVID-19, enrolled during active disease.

This chain's CDR3 is CAIRTDKAFF. The CDR3 nucleotides are TGTGCCATTCGGACAGATAAAGCTTTCTTT. The J gene is TRBJ1-1, the V gene TRBV6-5, with TRBD1 as a possible D gene (6 bases). Per germline, CDR1 MNHEY and CDR2 SVGAGI. This CDR3 comprises 10 residues. V was shortened by 10 bases and J by 9 bases, with 12 bases between the two germline ends.

CDR3 coding DNA: TGTGCCAGCCTTCGTAGGATGGGGGCGCTTAACTATGGCTACACCTTC. Its translation: CASLRRMGALNYGYTF. V gene TRBV19 combines with J gene TRBJ1-2, with TRBD1 as a possible D gene (6 bases). This CDR3 region has 16 residues. V was trimmed by 9 bases and J by 1 base, leaving 21 bases between them. Germline V gene lookup returns CDR1 LNHDA and CDR2 SQIVND (reference sequence).

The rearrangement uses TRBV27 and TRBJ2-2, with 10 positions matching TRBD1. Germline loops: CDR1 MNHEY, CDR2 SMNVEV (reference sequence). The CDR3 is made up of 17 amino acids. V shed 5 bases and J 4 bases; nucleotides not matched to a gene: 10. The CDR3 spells CASSKDRGVMSTGELFF. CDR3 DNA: TGTGCCAGCAGTAAGGACAGGGGGGTTATGAGCACCGGGGAGCTGTTTTTT.

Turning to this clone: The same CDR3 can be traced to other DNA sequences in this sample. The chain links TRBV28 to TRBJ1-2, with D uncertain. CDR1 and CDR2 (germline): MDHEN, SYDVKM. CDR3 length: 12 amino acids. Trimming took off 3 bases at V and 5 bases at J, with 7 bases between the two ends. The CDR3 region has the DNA TGTGCCAGCAGTTTTCGGGATTATGGCTACACCTTC. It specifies CASSFRDYGYTF.

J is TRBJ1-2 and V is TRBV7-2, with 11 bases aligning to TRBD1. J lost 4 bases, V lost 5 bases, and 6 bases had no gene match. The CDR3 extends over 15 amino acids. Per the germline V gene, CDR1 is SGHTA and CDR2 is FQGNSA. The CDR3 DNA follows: TGTGCCAGCAGCCCGAGGGGACAGGGGGGCTATGGCTACACCTTC. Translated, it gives CASSPRGQGGYGYTF.